The 16 T cell receptor beta chains given below trace back to one sample, sequenced in a study of cytomegalovirus exposure and HLA in healthy donors. This PCR relied on a set of 60 Vbeta primers and 13 Jbeta primers. The assay was immunoSEQ multiplex PCR, and TCRdb's table has in-frame clones only and misses some. Here the sample spans tens of thousands of clones, roughly three quarters being singletons. Specimen: PBMCs. The receptors were gathered from a young man in good health and CMV-seronegative.

This chain joins TRBV11-2 and TRBJ2-7, with D possibly being TRBD1 (6 bases). V was trimmed by 2 bases and J by 5 bases, leaving 19 bases between them. The CDR3 extends over 16 amino acids. Germline V gene lookup returns CDR1 SGHAT and CDR2 FQNNGV. The CDR3 DNA is TGTGCCAGCAGCTTATGGGGGCGAAGCAGGCAAGACGAGCAGTACTTC. Amino acid sequence: CASSLWGRSRQDEQYF.

This chain uses TRBV4-1 with TRBJ1-5; D gene uncertain. The CDR3 spans 13 residues. Germline values: CDR1 MGHRA, CDR2 YSYEKL. V shed 2 bases and J shed 7 bases, with 9 bases lying between them. Here the CDR3 DNA reads TGCGCCAGCAGCCAATCACTTTGGCAGCCCCAGCATTTT. It codes for CASSQSLWQPQHF.

The rearrangement uses TRBV18 and TRBJ1-1; TRBD1 might be the D (5 bases). Trimming pared 6 bases from V and 2 bases from J, leaving 10 bases between. The CDR3 totals 13 residues. The germline V gene has CDR1 KGHSH and CDR2 LQKENI. DNA for the CDR3: TGTGCCAGCTCCCGAGACAGTAACACTGAAGCTTTCTTT. Translated: CASSRDSNTEAFF.

This sequence joins TRBV5-4 and TRBJ2-5, with TRBD2 matching 13 bases. The CDR3 sequence is 15 residues long. Losses at the gene ends were 4 bases for V and 5 bases for J; bases not matched to a gene: 5. Germline-derived CDR1 and CDR2 are SGHNT and YYREEE (reference sequence). CDR3 sequence reads: CASSTGLAGVETQYF. The CDR3 bases are TGTGCCAGCAGCACCGGACTAGCGGGGGTGGAGACCCAGTACTTC.

The chain links TRBV5-1 to TRBJ1-1; unclear D gene. This CDR3 has 11 amino acids. Germline V lookup: CDR1 SGHRS, CDR2 YFSETQ. V was cut by 4 bases and J by 7 bases, with 8 bases left in between. Written as DNA, the CDR3 is TGCGCCAGCAGCCAAGGAGATGAAGCTTTCTTT. Translating gives CASSQGDEAFF. The complete variable domain, with remaining parts taken from reference TRBV5-1 and TRBJ1-1, reads KAGVTQTPRYLIKTRGQQVTLSCSPISGHRSVSWYQQTPGQGLQFLFEYFSETQRNKGNFPGRFSGRQFSNSRSEMNVSTLELGDSALYLCASSQGDEAFFGQGTRLTVV.

This rearrangement joins TRBV4-3 to TRBJ2-3, with D tentatively TRBD1 (6 bases). Germline loops: CDR1 LGHNA, CDR2 YSLEER. The CDR3 is made up of 15 amino acids. With 3 bases removed from V and 6 bases from J, the gap between germline ends came to 16 bases. The CDR3, as DNA: TGCGCCAGCAGCCAGGAGACAGGTTATGCCGATACGCAGTATTTT. It codes for CASSQETGYADTQYF.

The table lists this clone with a few counts. The V gene is TRBV5-4, the J gene TRBJ2-5, with D hard to call. Looked up from germline, CDR1 is SGHNT and CDR2 is YYREEE (reference sequence). CDR3 size: 15 residues. The ends were cut back, 3 bases at V and 5 bases at J, with 17 bases in the middle. The CDR3 nucleotides are TGTGCCAGCAGCTATCTGGCGGCCTCCCGTGAGACCCAGTACTTC. Protein product: CASSYLAASRETQYF.

The V gene is TRBV10-1, the J gene TRBJ2-3; D perhaps matches TRBD1 (6 bases). Germline V lookup: CDR1 WNHNN, CDR2 SYGVQD (reference sequence). CDR3 length equals 16 residues. The V end lost 4 bases, the J end lost 6 bases, and 20 bases lay between the germline ends. In DNA, the CDR3 is TGCGCCAGCAGTGGACGGGCGGCTACAGGGAGCGATACGCAGTATTTT. It encodes CASSGRAATGSDTQYF.

The chain carries TRBV9 and TRBJ2-1, with 8 bases aligning to TRBD1. The CDR3 consists of 13 residues. CDR1 and CDR2 from the germline V gene are SGDLS and YYNGEE. Trimming removed 2 bases from V and 10 bases from J; junction bases left unmatched: 5. The CDR3: CASSVQGAAEQFF. The CDR3 bases are TGTGCCAGCAGCGTCCAGGGGGCAGCCGAGCAGTTCTTC. The full variable domain, rest sourced from reference TRBV9 and TRBJ2-1, is DSGVTQTPKHLITATGQRVTLRCSPRSGDLSVYWYQQSLDQGLQFLIQYYNGEERAKGNILERFSAQQFPDLHSELNLSSLELGDSALYFCASSVQGAAEQFFGPGTRLTVL.

The V gene is TRBV7-6, the J gene TRBJ2-7; maybe TRBD1 (5 bases). Germline V gene sequence: CDR1 SGHVS, CDR2 FNYEAQ. The CDR3 has 16 residues. Trimming pared 2 bases from V and 0 bases from J, leaving 14 bases between. CDR3 residues: CASSLRSGPYSYEQYF. CDR3 nucleotide sequence: TGTGCCAGCAGCTTAAGGTCAGGGCCCTACTCCTACGAGCAGTACTTC.

This clone appeared a single time. This sequence joins TRBV7-6 and TRBJ1-6, with D perhaps TRBD1 (6 bases). This CDR3 is built from 17 residues. V lost 5 bases, J lost 2 bases, and 16 bases lay in between. Per the germline V gene, CDR1 is SGHVS and CDR2 is FNYEAQ. The CDR3 loop reads CASSPRGQGPYNSPLHF. For the CDR3, the DNA is TGTGCCAGCAGCCCCAGGGGCCAGGGGCCCTATAATTCACCCCTCCACTTT.

V usage is TRBV27 and J usage is TRBJ2-5, with TRBD2 identical over 11 bases. The germline V gene encodes CDR1 MNHEY and CDR2 SMNVEV (reference sequence). The J segment lost 5 bases and the V segment lost 11 bases, leaving 4 bases of the junction unmatched. This CDR3 is 12 amino acids long. CDR3 amino acids: CARRLAGETQYF. The CDR3 DNA is TGTGCCCGCCGACTAGCGGGGGAGACCCAGTACTTC.

V and J are TRBV2 and TRBJ2-5; D perhaps matches TRBD1 (6 bases). CDR3 length: 12 residues. Trimming took off 6 bases at V and 3 bases at J, with 8 bases between the two ends. Germline V gene sequence: CDR1 SNHLY, CDR2 FYNNEI. The CDR3 is CASSYREETQYF. CDR3 DNA: TGTGCCAGCAGCTACAGGGAAGAGACCCAGTACTTC.

This clone was recorded only once. Germline is not matched at one junction end, which may reflect a read error. The chain carries TRBV7-7 and TRBJ2-7; the D gene is possibly TRBD1 (6 bases). This CDR3 is built from 15 residues. Germline values: CDR1 SSHAT, CDR2 FNYEAQ (reference sequence). The CDR3 spells CASSPGAGTTYEQYF. CDR3 bases: TGTGCTAGCAGCCCGGGTGCCGGGACAACTTACGAGCAGTACTTC.

This clone was seen a few times. The genes are TRBV6-1 and TRBJ1-1; D is possibly TRBD1 (5 bases). Germline loops: CDR1 MNHNS, CDR2 SASEGT. Trimming removed 3 bases at V and 0 bases at J, with 11 bases between. This CDR3 region has 15 residues. The CDR3 spells CASSDLGRVNTEAFF. The DNA of the CDR3 is TGTGCCAGCAGTGATTTAGGCAGGGTGAACACTGAAGCTTTCTTT.

V gene TRBV29-1 combines with J gene TRBJ1-4; D call uncertain. This CDR3 spans 11 amino acids. The V end lost 7 bases, the J end lost 5 bases, and 8 bases lay between the germline ends. From germline, CDR1 is SQVTM and CDR2 ANQGSEA. CDR3 sequence reads: CSGIENEKLFF. The CDR3, as DNA: TGCAGCGGAATAGAAAATGAAAAACTGTTTTTT.